This T cell receptor beta chain was retrieved from a study of T cells in women clearing cervical HPV infection. Concerning this clone itself: From the germline J gene comes the end of the CDR3, since the read stops 3 residues before it.

The assay was immunoSEQ multiplex PCR, and TCRdb's table has in-frame clones only and misses some. Recorded here are around 30,000 clones; the top ten clones represent 2.8%. Trimming shortened V by 5 bases and J by 1 base, and 5 bases separated the two germline ends. Germline V CDR1 and CDR2: GTSNPN, SVGIG (reference sequence). The CDR3 has 11 amino acids. This TCR derives from a woman aged 18-70 years with a cervical HPV16 infection that either progressed to CIN3+ or cleared (not recorded which). The sequencing sample was made of blood buffy coat. This chain joins TRBV30 and TRBJ1-2, with D hard to call. The CDR3 spells CAWDNNYGYTF. CDR3 bases read: TGTGCCTGGGACAATAACTATGGC.